The clone carrying this T cell receptor beta chain has a count of ten or more. The data were obtained in a study of neurological immune-mediated disorders. One entry per CDR3 protein, called by TCRdb with MiXCR from the 5' RACE reads. The sample lists about 76,000 distinct CDR3 sequences; 17% were seen once. Trimming cost V 2 bases and J 2 bases, with 11 bases left between them. CDR1 and CDR2 from the germline V gene are SGHAT and FQDESV (reference sequence). CDR3 length equals 15 residues. The chain carries TRBV11-1 and TRBJ2-3; D is unresolved. This sequence originates from a woman aged 40 to 49 in good health. Sequenced: PBMCs. The CDR3 bases are TGTGCCAGCAGCTTAAATCCGGAGTACACAGATACGCAGTATTTT. Its protein product is CASSLNPEYTDTQYF.